One sample yielded the 16 T cell receptor beta chains listed below, sequenced in a study of T-cell reconstitution after alpha-beta-depleted transplantation in children. It was with unique molecular identifiers that the TCRbeta library was prepared. TCRdb re-analysed the PCR reads in MiXCR, keeping a single row per CDR3 protein. The table records 500,000 to 750,000 distinct CDR3 sequences, approximately 13% of them present only once. Sequencing was performed on PBMCs, mostly from graft donor cells, taken 360 days after TCRalphabeta/CD19-depleted stem cell transplant. The receptors come from a male patient younger than 18 who had a stem cell transplant for acute myeloid leukemia, so the T cells may come from the graft donor.

This clonotype was detected many times. The V and J genes are TRBV5-1 and TRBJ1-5, with 8 bases identical to TRBD1. The germline gives CDR1 SGHRS, CDR2 YFSETQ. CDR3 length: 15 amino acids. With V trimmed by 0 bases and J by 1 base, 0 bases remained unmatched. CDR3 nucleotide sequence: TGCGCCAGCAGCTTGGGACAGGGGAGCAATCAGCCCCAGCATTTT. Amino acid sequence: CASSLGQGSNQPQHF. The variable domain in full, completed from reference TRBV5-1 and TRBJ1-5, reads KAGVTQTPRYLIKTRGQQVTLSCSPISGHRSVSWYQQTPGQGLQFLFEYFSETQRNKGNFPGRFSGRQFSNSRSEMNVSTLELGDSALYLCASSLGQGSNQPQHFGDGTRLSIL.

The rearrangement uses TRBV6-4 and TRBJ2-1; the match to TRBD2 covers 7 bases. Germline assignment: CDR1 MRHNA and CDR2 SNTAGT. Trimming removed 1 base from V and 0 bases from J; junction bases left unmatched: 3. The CDR3 consists of 16 residues. The CDR3 loop reads CASSDWGGSSYNEQFF. For the CDR3, the DNA is TGTGCCAGCAGTGACTGGGGGGGGAGCTCCTACAATGAGCAGTTCTTC.

In this sample, this clonotype turned up many times. This chain joins TRBV20-1 and TRBJ2-7; the match to TRBD2 covers 12 bases. There are 16 residues in the CDR3. Germline V gene lookup returns CDR1 DFQATT and CDR2 SNEGSKA (reference sequence). The trim removed 0 bases at V and 1 base at J, leaving 4 bases unmatched. CDR3 sequence: CSARDQTSGSSYEQYF. DNA for the CDR3: TGCAGTGCTAGAGATCAGACTAGCGGGAGTTCCTACGAGCAGTACTTC.

The rearrangement links TRBV7-3 to TRBJ2-7, with 7 bases matching TRBD1. Germline V lookup: CDR1 SGHTA, CDR2 FQGTGA. The CDR3 is made up of 15 amino acids. The junction had 11 bases not matched to a gene; V was cut back by 5 bases and J by 4 bases. The chain's CDR3 is CASSIAGTEIYEQYF. DNA of the CDR3: TGTGCCAGCAGCATCGCCGGGACAGAGATATACGAGCAGTACTTC.

This clonotype has more than one count but fewer than ten. The rearrangement joins TRBV20-1 to TRBJ2-1; no definite D call. Germline V gives CDR1 DFQATT, CDR2 SNEGSKA (reference sequence). The ends were cut back, 6 bases at V and 5 bases at J, with 11 bases in the middle. This CDR3 has 12 amino acids. The CDR3, as DNA: TGCAGTGCCCCCCGAGTACACAATGAGCAGTTCTTC. This encodes CSAPRVHNEQFF.

This clonotype occurred many times. V usage is TRBV20-1 and J usage is TRBJ2-3; no firm D call. This CDR3 contains 13 residues. Per germline, CDR1 DFQATT and CDR2 SNEGSKA (reference sequence). Between the trimmed V and J ends, which lost 7 bases and 0 bases, there was a span of 11 bases. In DNA, the CDR3 is TGCAGTGTTGAGTCGGCTAGCACAGATACGCAGTATTTT. This sequence encodes CSVESASTDTQYF.

This clonotype occurred many times. The chain carries TRBV5-5 and TRBJ2-1, with 9 bases that match TRBD2. Germline V gene lookup returns CDR1 SGHKS and CDR2 YYEKEE (reference sequence). This CDR3 contains 15 residues. Unmatched junction bases numbered 5, after V lost 1 base and J lost 6 bases. The CDR3 is CASSLLLAGVNEQFF. The CDR3 bases are TGTGCCAGCAGCTTGTTATTAGCGGGAGTCAATGAGCAGTTCTTC.

This clonotype was seen at least ten times. The chain employs TRBV7-2 and TRBJ2-1; D ambiguous. V was clipped by 1 base and J by 1 base, with 11 bases between them. CDR3 length equals 16 residues. The germline V gene has CDR1 SGHTA and CDR2 FQGNSA. The CDR3 sequence: CASSLVRRNSYNEQFF. The CDR3 nucleotides are TGTGCCAGCAGCTTAGTTCGCCGGAATTCCTACAATGAGCAGTTCTTC.

This clonotype was detected only a few times. This chain connects TRBV20-1 to TRBJ2-6; a weak D match, TRBD1 (6 bases). The CDR3 covers 16 residues. Trimming took 0 bases from V and 1 from J, leaving 10 bases between them. Germline-derived CDR1 and CDR2 are DFQATT and SNEGSKA (reference sequence). The CDR3 DNA is TGCAGTGCTAGAGATCGACAGGAATCTGGGGCCAACGTCCTGACTTTC. It yields the protein CSARDRQESGANVLTF.

The chain carries TRBV3-1 and TRBJ2-1; 16 positions agree with TRBD2. V lost 4 bases, J lost 10 bases, and 7 bases stayed unmatched. The CDR3 consists of 16 residues. The germline V gene has CDR1 LGHDT and CDR2 YNNKEL (reference sequence). CDR3 sequence reads: CASSPGLAGGFREQFF. The CDR3 bases are TGTGCCAGCAGCCCGGGACTAGCGGGAGGGTTTAGGGAGCAGTTCTTC.

In this sample, this clonotype turned up a few times. This chain links TRBV27 with TRBJ1-3; D ambiguous. Germline V gene lookup returns CDR1 MNHEY and CDR2 SMNVEV (reference sequence). Trimming took 2 bases from V and 0 from J, leaving 11 bases between them. The CDR3 has 16 residues. CDR3 region: CASSLGGESSGNTIYF. The CDR3, as DNA: TGTGCCAGCAGTTTAGGTGGGGAGAGCTCTGGAAACACCATATATTTT.

Only a few counts were recorded for this clonotype. The rearrangement joins TRBV7-3 to TRBJ2-2; 9 bases agree with TRBD2. Germline CDR1 is SGHTA and CDR2 is FQGTGA. The CDR3 has 15 residues. The ends lost 5 bases at V and 4 bases at J; junction bases unmatched: 5. The CDR3: CASSPGLALTGELFF. Written as DNA, the CDR3 is TGTGCCAGCAGCCCCGGACTAGCGCTCACCGGGGAGCTGTTTTTT.

This chain connects TRBV20-1 to TRBJ2-5; D is perhaps TRBD1 (6 bases). Trimming removed 2 bases at V and 5 bases at J, with 18 bases between. The CDR3 consists of 15 residues. CDR1 DFQATT and CDR2 SNEGSKA come from the germline V gene (reference sequence). CDR3 in amino acids: CSARSLRGSQETQYF. The CDR3, as DNA: TGCAGTGCTAGATCCCTGAGGGGGTCTCAGGAGACCCAGTACTTC.

Points on this clonotype: Mismatch with germline at one junction end may stem from a read error. The chain couples TRBV20-1 to TRBJ2-3; TRBD2 matches 14 bases. Germline V CDR1 and CDR2: DFQATT, SNEGSKA (reference sequence). The CDR3 covers 17 residues. Written as DNA, the CDR3 is TGCTGTGCTACTATCGGGACTAGCGGGAGTGGGCCAGATACGCAGTATTTT. Translated: CCATIGTSGSGPDTQYF.

This clonotype was seen repeatedly, ten times or more. The gene calls are TRBV21-1 and TRBJ2-7; the D call TRBD2 from the table was never checked on the DNA. TRBV21-1 is an annotated pseudogene. CDR3 length: 15 amino acids. CDR3: CASSELAGVSNEQYF. CDR3 coding DNA: TGTGCCAGCAGCGAATTAGCGGGAGTTTCAAACGAGCAGTACTTC.

This rearrangement joins TRBV20-1 to TRBJ2-7; 8 bases are shared with TRBD2. Germline CDR1 and CDR2: DFQATT and SNEGSKA (reference sequence). V was pared by 4 bases and J by 5 bases, with 13 bases of the junction left unmatched. The CDR3 loop spans 15 amino acids. The CDR3: CSANRRAGEADEQYF. Here the CDR3 DNA reads TGCAGTGCTAATCGTCGAGCGGGAGAGGCGGACGAGCAGTACTTC.